The next 4 T cell receptor beta chains were all read from a single sample in a study of OX40 agonist ivuxolimab in advanced cancers. The repertoire was sequenced with immunoSEQ multiplex PCR; TCRdb's copy has only in-frame clones and lacks some. This table holds approximately 82,000 clones, around 90% found once. Sequencing used CD4+ or CD8+ T cells sorted from blood, obtained in a trial of the OX40 agonist ivuxolimab. The source is an adult with an advanced solid tumor such as melanoma, head and neck, liver or kidney cancer.

The chain uses TRBV11-2 and TRBJ2-1; 8 bases are a match to TRBD2. Germline CDR1 reads SGHAT; CDR2 reads FQNNGV. This CDR3 is 14 amino acids long. Losses at the gene ends were 5 bases for V and 5 bases for J; bases not matched to a gene: 5. DNA for the CDR3: TGTGCCAGCAGCCCGGGACTAGTGGACAATGAGCAGTTCTTC. It encodes CASSPGLVDNEQFF.

This chain connects TRBV18 to TRBJ1-1; the match to TRBD1 covers 11 bases. Germline trimming cut 4 bases from V and 3 bases from J; bases unmatched to any gene: 4. The length of the CDR3 is 15 residues. Germline-derived CDR1 and CDR2 are KGHSH and LQKENI. CDR3 loop: CASSRTGGQDTEAFF. CDR3 sequence (DNA): TGTGCCAGCTCACGGACAGGGGGCCAGGACACTGAAGCTTTCTTT.

The chain carries TRBV5-4 and TRBJ1-2; TRBD1 agrees at 10 bases. Looked up from germline, CDR1 is SGHNT and CDR2 is YYREEE (reference sequence). With V trimmed by 7 bases and J by 5 bases, 2 bases remained unmatched. The CDR3 covers 12 residues. The CDR3 bases are TGTGCCAGCGGGGGACAGGGGTATGGCTACACCTTC. Its translation is CASGGQGYGYTF.

The J gene is TRBJ2-1, the V gene TRBV4-1; perhaps TRBD2 as D (6 bases). CDR1 and CDR2 (germline): MGHRA, YSYEKL. The CDR3 is 17 residues long. Between the trimmed V and J ends, which lost 0 bases and 2 bases, there was a span of 14 bases. In nucleotides, the CDR3 is TGCGCCAGCAGCCAAGATTCTGGAGGGAGCACCTACAATGAGCAGTTCTTC. Encoded protein: CASSQDSGGSTYNEQFF.